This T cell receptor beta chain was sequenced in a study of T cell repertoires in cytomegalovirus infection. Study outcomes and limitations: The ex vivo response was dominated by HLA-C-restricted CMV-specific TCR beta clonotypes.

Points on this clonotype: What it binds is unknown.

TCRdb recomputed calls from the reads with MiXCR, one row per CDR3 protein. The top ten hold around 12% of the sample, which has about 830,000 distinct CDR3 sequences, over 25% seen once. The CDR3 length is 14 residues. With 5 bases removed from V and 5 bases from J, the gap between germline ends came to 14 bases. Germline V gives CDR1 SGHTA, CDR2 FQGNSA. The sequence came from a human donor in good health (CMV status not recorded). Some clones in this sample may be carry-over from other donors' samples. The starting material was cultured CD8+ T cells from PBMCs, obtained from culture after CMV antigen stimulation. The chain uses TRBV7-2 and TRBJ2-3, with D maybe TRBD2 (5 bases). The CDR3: CASSQQPRGDTQYF. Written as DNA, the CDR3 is TGTGCCAGCAGCCAACAACCCCGGGGAGATACGCAGTATTTT.